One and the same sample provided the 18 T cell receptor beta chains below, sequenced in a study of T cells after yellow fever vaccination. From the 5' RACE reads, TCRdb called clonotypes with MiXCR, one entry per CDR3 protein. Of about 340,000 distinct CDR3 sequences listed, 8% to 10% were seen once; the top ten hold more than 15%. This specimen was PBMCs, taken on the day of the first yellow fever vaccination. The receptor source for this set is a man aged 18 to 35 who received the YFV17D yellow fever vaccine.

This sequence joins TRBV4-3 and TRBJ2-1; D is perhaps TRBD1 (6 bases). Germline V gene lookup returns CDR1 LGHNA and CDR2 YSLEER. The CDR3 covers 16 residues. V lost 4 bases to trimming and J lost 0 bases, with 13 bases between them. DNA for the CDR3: TGCGCCAGCAGCCGGCCGGGACATAGCTCCTACAATGAGCAGTTCTTC. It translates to CASSRPGHSSYNEQFF.

CDR3 loop: CASSLDLAGGLDTQYF. The CDR3 DNA follows: TGTGCCAGCAGCCTCGATCTAGCGGGGGGGTTAGATACGCAGTATTTT. The rearrangement joins TRBV3-1 to TRBJ2-3, with TRBD2 identical over 12 bases. Trimming at V came to 4 bases and at J to 5 bases, leaving 7 bases not matched to a gene. Germline lookup yields CDR1 LGHDT and CDR2 YNNKEL (reference sequence). The CDR3 sequence is 16 residues long.

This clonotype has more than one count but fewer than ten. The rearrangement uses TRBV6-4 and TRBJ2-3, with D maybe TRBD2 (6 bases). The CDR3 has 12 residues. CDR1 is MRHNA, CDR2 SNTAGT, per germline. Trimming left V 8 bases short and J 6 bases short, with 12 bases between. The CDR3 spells CASSAGGDTQYF. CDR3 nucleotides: TGTGCCAGCTCCGCTGGGGGGGATACGCAGTATTTT.

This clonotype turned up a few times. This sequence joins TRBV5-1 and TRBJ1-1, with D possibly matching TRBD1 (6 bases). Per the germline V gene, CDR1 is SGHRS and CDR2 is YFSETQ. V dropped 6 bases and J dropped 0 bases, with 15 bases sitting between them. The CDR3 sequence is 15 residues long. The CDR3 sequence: CASTGQPGMNTEAFF. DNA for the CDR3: TGCGCCAGCACAGGACAGCCAGGAATGAACACTGAAGCTTTCTTT. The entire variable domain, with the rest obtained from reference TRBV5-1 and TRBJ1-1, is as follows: KAGVTQTPRYLIKTRGQQVTLSCSPISGHRSVSWYQQTPGQGLQFLFEYFSETQRNKGNFPGRFSGRQFSNSRSEMNVSTLELGDSALYLCASTGQPGMNTEAFFGQGTRLTVV.

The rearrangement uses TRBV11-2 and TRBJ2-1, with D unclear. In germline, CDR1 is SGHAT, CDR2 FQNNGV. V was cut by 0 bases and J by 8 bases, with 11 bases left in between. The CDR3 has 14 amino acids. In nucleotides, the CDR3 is TGTGCCAGCAGCTTAGAGTCGTTGAGCCATGAGCAGTTCTTC. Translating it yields CASSLESLSHEQFF.

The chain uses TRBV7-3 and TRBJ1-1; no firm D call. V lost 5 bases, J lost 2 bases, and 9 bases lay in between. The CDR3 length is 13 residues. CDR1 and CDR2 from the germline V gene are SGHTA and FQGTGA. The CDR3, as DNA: TGTGCCAGCAGCACGTCAAGAAACACTGAAGCTTTCTTT. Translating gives CASSTSRNTEAFF.

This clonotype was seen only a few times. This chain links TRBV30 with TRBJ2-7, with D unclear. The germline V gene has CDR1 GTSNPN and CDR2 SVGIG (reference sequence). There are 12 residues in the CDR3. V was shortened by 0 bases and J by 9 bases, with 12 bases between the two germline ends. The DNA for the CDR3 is TGTGCCTGGAGTGTATTGACCGAGAGGCAGTACTTC. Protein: CAWSVLTERQYF.

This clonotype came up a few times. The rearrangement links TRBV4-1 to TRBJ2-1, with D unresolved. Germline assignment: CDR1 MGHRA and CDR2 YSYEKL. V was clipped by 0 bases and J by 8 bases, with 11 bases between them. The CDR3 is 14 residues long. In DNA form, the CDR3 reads TGCGCCAGCAGCCAAGATATGGCGGTCGATGAGCAGTTCTTC. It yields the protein CASSQDMAVDEQFF.

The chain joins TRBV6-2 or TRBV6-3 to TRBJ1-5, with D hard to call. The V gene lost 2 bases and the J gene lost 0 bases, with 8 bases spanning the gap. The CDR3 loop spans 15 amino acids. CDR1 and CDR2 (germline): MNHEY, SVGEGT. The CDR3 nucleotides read TGTGCCAGCAGTTACACGGTGTATAGCAATCAGCCCCAGCATTTT. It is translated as CASSYTVYSNQPQHF.

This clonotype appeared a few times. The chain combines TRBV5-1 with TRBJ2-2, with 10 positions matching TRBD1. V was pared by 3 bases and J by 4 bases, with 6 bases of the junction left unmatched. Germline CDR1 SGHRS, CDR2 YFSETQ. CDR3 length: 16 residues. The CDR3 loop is CASSSGDRGLTGELFF. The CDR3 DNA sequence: TGCGCCAGCAGCTCCGGGGACAGGGGCCTCACCGGGGAGCTGTTTTTT.

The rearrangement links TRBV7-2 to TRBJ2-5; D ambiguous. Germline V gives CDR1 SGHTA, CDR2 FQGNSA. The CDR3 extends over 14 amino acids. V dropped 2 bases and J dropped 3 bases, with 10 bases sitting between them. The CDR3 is CASSLQKGEETQYF. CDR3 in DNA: TGTGCCAGCAGCTTACAAAAAGGAGAAGAGACCCAGTACTTC.

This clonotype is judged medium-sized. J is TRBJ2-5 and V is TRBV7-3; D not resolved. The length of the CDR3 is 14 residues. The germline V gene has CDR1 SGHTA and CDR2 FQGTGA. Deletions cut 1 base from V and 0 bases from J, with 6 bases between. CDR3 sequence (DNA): TGTGCCAGCAGCTTAAATCCAAACCAAGAGACCCAGTACTTC. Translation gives CASSLNPNQETQYF.

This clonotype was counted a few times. CDR3: CASSPSGGAQETQYF. The CDR3 bases are TGTGCCAGCAGCCCCTCCGGGGGAGCGCAAGAGACCCAGTACTTC. V gene TRBV12-3 or TRBV12-4 combines with J gene TRBJ2-5; TRBD2 might be the D (6 bases). The V end lost 6 bases, the J end lost 2 bases, and 16 bases lay between the germline ends. This CDR3 is built from 15 residues.

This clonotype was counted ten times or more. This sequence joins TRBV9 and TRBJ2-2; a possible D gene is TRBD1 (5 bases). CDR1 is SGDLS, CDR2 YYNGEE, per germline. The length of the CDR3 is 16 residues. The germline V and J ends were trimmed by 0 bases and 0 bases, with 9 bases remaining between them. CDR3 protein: CASSVDWTPNTGELFF. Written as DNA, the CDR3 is TGTGCCAGCAGCGTAGATTGGACACCGAACACCGGGGAGCTGTTTTTT.

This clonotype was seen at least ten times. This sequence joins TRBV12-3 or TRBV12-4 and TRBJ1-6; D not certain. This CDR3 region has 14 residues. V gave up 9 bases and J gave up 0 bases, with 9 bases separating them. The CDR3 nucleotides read TGTGCCAGTACATCGAGCTCCTATAATTCACCCCTCCACTTT. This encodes CASTSSSYNSPLHF.

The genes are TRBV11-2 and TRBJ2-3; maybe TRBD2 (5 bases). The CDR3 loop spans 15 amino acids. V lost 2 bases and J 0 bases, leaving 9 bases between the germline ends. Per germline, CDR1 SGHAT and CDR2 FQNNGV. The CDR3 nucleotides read TGTGCCAGCAGCTTAATAGCGCATAGCACAGATACGCAGTATTTT. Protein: CASSLIAHSTDTQYF. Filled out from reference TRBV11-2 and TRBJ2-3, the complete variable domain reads EAGVAQSPRYKIIEKRQSVAFWCNPISGHATLYWYQQILGQGPKLLIQFQNNGVVDDSQLPKDRFSAERLKGVDSTLKIQPAKLEDSAVYLCASSLIAHSTDTQYFGPGTRLTVL.

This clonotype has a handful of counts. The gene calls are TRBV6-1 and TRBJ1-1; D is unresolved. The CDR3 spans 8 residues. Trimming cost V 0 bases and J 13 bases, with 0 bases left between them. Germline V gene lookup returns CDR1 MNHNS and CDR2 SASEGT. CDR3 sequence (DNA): TGTGCCAGCAGTGAAGCTTTCTTT. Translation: CASSEAFF.

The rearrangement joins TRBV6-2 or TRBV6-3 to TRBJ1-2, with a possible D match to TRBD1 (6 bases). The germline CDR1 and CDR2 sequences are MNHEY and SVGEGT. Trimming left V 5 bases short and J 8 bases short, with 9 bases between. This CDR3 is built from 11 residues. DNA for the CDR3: TGTGCCAGCAGTCAGGGGCAAGGCTACACCTTC. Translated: CASSQGQGYTF.